This T cell receptor beta chain emerged from a study of patients and donors after allogeneic stem cell transplantation. Germline V gene data show CDR1 as SGDLS and CDR2 as YYNGEE. V dropped 2 bases and J dropped 4 bases, with 9 bases sitting between them. CDR3 length equals 13 residues. MiXCR, applied by TCRdb to the RT-PCR reads, yields one record per CDR3 protein. This table has approximately 430,000 distinct CDR3 sequences, more than 15% appearing once. This clonotype showed up just a few times. The chain uses TRBV9 and TRBJ1-1; D not resolved. Material for sequencing was blood, either unsorted or a sorted T cell fraction (not recorded which). The source of this sequence is a human donor who was either an allogeneic HSCT recipient or a stem cell or donor lymphocyte infusion donor (not recorded which). It is not recorded whose cells these are; they may come from a transplant donor. Written as DNA, the CDR3 is TGTGCCAGCAGCGTTCTCGCGGGCACTGAAGCTTTCTTT. It yields the protein CASSVLAGTEAFF.